This T cell receptor (beta chain) was identified during a study of cytomegalovirus exposure and HLA in healthy donors. This clone was seen only once. Its antigen is as yet unknown. The CDR3 sequence is 16 residues long. V lost 5 bases and J lost 4; bases outside the gene matches: 9. Per germline, CDR1 MNHEY and CDR2 SMNVEV (reference sequence). Whether this donor was CMV seropositive was not recorded. PCR amplification relied on 60 Vbeta primers (plus 13 Jbeta primers). Sequencing was performed with immunoSEQ multiplex PCR; in TCRdb, only in-frame clones are kept and a portion is missing. The sample comprises approximately 160,000 clones, roughly 80% of which are singletons, and around 2% rests with the top ten. General study results and limits: Later examination showed HLA-associated TCR beta chains had greater clonal expansion than equally common others. TCR beta sequences reportedly predicted the HLA-A and HLA-B alleles of most subjects accurately.

The rearrangement uses TRBV27 and TRBJ2-1; TRBD2 matches 9 bases. Sequenced material: PBMCs. This clonotype originated in a human donor in good health. The CDR3 bases are TGTGCCAGCAGTCCTTCGCGGGGGGGTATTTACAATGAGCAGTTCTTC. Its translation: CASSPSRGGIYNEQFF.